This is a list of T cell receptor beta chains from one sample in a study of cytomegalovirus exposure and HLA in healthy donors. Data came from immunoSEQ multiplex PCR; TCRdb stores just in-frame clones and leaves some out. The sample lists tens of thousands of clones, over 70% occurring once. The sample taken for sequencing was PBMCs. The receptors here all came from a man in his sixties in good health and CMV-seropositive. CDR3s include the opening cysteine and the closing phenylalanine or tryptophan.

v_call: TRBV5-1
cdr3_aa: CASSPQRGTIPDTQYF

v_call: TRBV6-6
cdr3_aa: CASSKSGQGSYEQYF

v_call: TRBV5-1
cdr3_aa: CASSQAGSSYNEQFF

v_call: TRBV9
cdr3_aa: CASSLFSGGTPNYGYTF

v_call: TRBV2
cdr3_aa: CASRKGLAGYF

v_call: TRBV7-9
cdr3_aa: CASSSTSARNEQFF

v_call: TRBV6-6
cdr3_aa: CASSSSRGQNNQPQHF

v_call: TRBV6-4
cdr3_aa: CASSDSAGTGSNEQFF

v_call: TRBV7-9
cdr3_aa: CASSFGDRGNTEAFF

v_call: TRBV11-2
cdr3_aa: CASSTGRGGGGYTF

v_call: TRBV6-5
cdr3_aa: CASSYTKQPQHF

v_call: TRBV10-3
cdr3_aa: CAISESSWANEQYF

v_call: TRBV6-5
cdr3_aa: CASRHGRDSYNEQFF

v_call: TRBV27
cdr3_aa: CASSSRLAGGQTNEQFF

v_call: TRBV10-1
cdr3_aa: CATQLRGSTDTQYF

v_call: TRBV25-1
cdr3_aa: CASSTGGYSPLHF

v_call: TRBV7-6
cdr3_aa: CASSLELRREQFF

v_call: TRBV15
cdr3_aa: CATSRVSGDQETQYF

v_call: TRBV29-1
cdr3_aa: CSVDRGIKFF

v_call: TRBV6-5
cdr3_aa: CASSLGQGAKQPQHF

v_call: TRBV5-1
cdr3_aa: CASSLSGGHTEAFF

v_call: TRBV6-1
cdr3_aa: CASSENNVQDTQYF

v_call: TRBV6-5
cdr3_aa: CASSHHDTSYEQYF

v_call: TRBV11-1
cdr3_aa: CASTSQAAGNIVSEQYF

v_call: TRBV11-2
cdr3_aa: CASSVTGGLAETQYF

v_call: TRBV29-1
cdr3_aa: CSVEDLRGGGYEQYF

v_call: TRBV7-9
cdr3_aa: CSSSTDGRNEQFF

v_call: TRBV4-2
cdr3_aa: CASSQDEGTGSYEQYF

v_call: TRBV11-2
cdr3_aa: CASSPGLADYEQYF

v_call: TRBV27
cdr3_aa: CASSLSGGNWNTEAFF

v_call: TRBV4-2
cdr3_aa: CASAKEIGGSTRSNTQYF

v_call: TRBV23-1
cdr3_aa: CASSQSLEGDRGYEQYF

v_call: TRBV25-1
cdr3_aa: CASSDPMTGGNGYTF

v_call: TRBV11-2
cdr3_aa: CASSQTVETQYF

v_call: TRBV27
cdr3_aa: CASSLFSGQAHEKLFF

v_call: TRBV5-1
cdr3_aa: CASSLAEGGAFF

v_call: TRBV4-2
cdr3_aa: CASSQNPSGSSYNEQFF

v_call: TRBV7-2
cdr3_aa: CASSFRTGGGNTIYF

v_call: TRBV5-1
cdr3_aa: CASSPGGQGRYNEQFF

v_call: TRBV27
cdr3_aa: CASSFKGGAVSNQPQHF

v_call: TRBV5-5
cdr3_aa: CASSLIPAEPQHF

v_call: TRBV5-1
cdr3_aa: CASSPGLEDGKLFF

v_call: TRBV6-1
cdr3_aa: CASSQSQYGYTF

v_call: TRBV10-3
cdr3_aa: CAISDWRQHYEQYF

v_call: TRBV21-1
cdr3_aa: CASSSLLLAKNIQYF

v_call: TRBV27
cdr3_aa: CASRGTSGSVYEQYF

v_call: TRBV29-1
cdr3_aa: CSVEVEGALNYGYTF

v_call: TRBV5-1
cdr3_aa: CASSFLAGVSEQFF

v_call: TRBV18
cdr3_aa: CASSPLGPRQGEKKLFF

v_call: TRBV6-5
cdr3_aa: CATQGDTRTYEQYF

v_call: TRBV7-9
cdr3_aa: CASSRYKDYEQYF

v_call: TRBV9
cdr3_aa: CASSDKRQGRSGELFF

v_call: TRBV21-1
cdr3_aa: CASSKSARLEKLFF

v_call: TRBV5-5
cdr3_aa: CASSSRTTSGTSAGEQYF

v_call: TRBV5-1
cdr3_aa: CASSAEGAFGNTIYF

v_call: TRBV2
cdr3_aa: CASSRESGNQPQHF

v_call: TRBV27
cdr3_aa: CASSRTGGFTGELFF

v_call: TRBV27
cdr3_aa: CASSLLAGGYEQFF